These 18 T cell receptor beta chains were sequenced from one sample in a study of blood T cell repertoires in COVID-19. Some clones are missing from TCRdb's copy, which holds only in-frame ones; the method was immunoSEQ multiplex PCR. The sample yields about 84,000 clones, 75% to 85% seen once. Sequenced material: peripheral blood. The receptors shown here come from a woman older than 75 with acute or convalescent COVID-19.

CDR3 DNA: TGTGCCAGCAGCTCAAGACAGGGAGGCAATTCACCCCTCCACTTT. This encodes CASSSRQGGNSPLHF. The chain links TRBV11-3 to TRBJ1-6, with 7 nucleotides matching TRBD1. The germline CDR1 and CDR2 sequences are SGHNT and YENEEA. V trimming: 4 bases; J trimming: 7 bases; junction bases outside the gene matches: 7. The CDR3 consists of 15 residues.

The J gene is TRBJ2-3, the V gene TRBV7-2; D may be TRBD1 (6 bases). Germline V gene data show CDR1 as SGHTA and CDR2 as FQGNSA. Trimming shortened V by 1 base and J by 5 bases, and 10 bases separated the two germline ends. The length of the CDR3 is 14 residues. Here the CDR3 DNA reads TGTGCCAGCAGCTTAGACAGGGCCAAAGATACGCAGTATTTT. Amino acid sequence: CASSLDRAKDTQYF.

The chain has TRBV10-3 and TRBJ2-5; D gene unclear. V lost 2 bases to trimming and J lost 2 bases, with 12 bases between them. CDR1 and CDR2 (germline): ENHRY, SYGVKD. The CDR3 runs 15 residues. The CDR3, as DNA: TGTGCCATCAGTGAGCCGGGTGGCAAGCAAGAGACCCAGTACTTC. Translating gives CAISEPGGKQETQYF.

This clone was detected only once. V and J are TRBV25-1 and TRBJ1-4; 8 bases agree with TRBD1. This CDR3 has 14 amino acids. V lost 5 bases to trimming and J lost 4 bases; unmatched junction nucleotides: 3. From germline, CDR1 is MGHDK and CDR2 SYGVNS. Written as DNA, the CDR3 is TGTGCCAGCAGTCGGACAGGGCATAATGAAAAACTGTTTTTT. This codes for CASSRTGHNEKLFF.

The chain joins TRBV29-1 to TRBJ2-1; TRBD2 aligns across 8 bases. The J segment lost 7 bases and the V segment lost 3 bases, leaving 5 bases of the junction unmatched. The CDR3 extends over 13 amino acids. CDR1 and CDR2 from the germline V gene are SQVTM and ANQGSEA. CDR3 sequence reads: CSVDIPGGNEQFF. The CDR3 DNA sequence: TGCAGCGTTGATATTCCGGGAGGGAATGAGCAGTTCTTC.

This rearrangement joins TRBV15 to TRBJ2-1; a possible D gene is TRBD2 (6 bases). Germline assignment: CDR1 LNHNV and CDR2 YYDKDF (reference sequence). Trimming shortened V by 0 bases and J by 3 bases, and 12 bases separated the two germline ends. The CDR3 loop spans 16 amino acids. The CDR3 protein is CATSRDPGGNYNEQFF. The CDR3 bases are TGTGCCACCAGCAGAGATCCCGGGGGTAACTACAATGAGCAGTTCTTC.

V gene TRBV7-2 combines with J gene TRBJ2-1, with D possibly being TRBD2 (6 bases). V lost 11 bases and J 9 bases, leaving 8 bases between the germline ends. Per the germline V gene, CDR1 is SGHTA and CDR2 is FQGNSA. This CDR3 contains 9 residues. In DNA form, the CDR3 reads TGTGCCTGTAGCGGTGAGCAGTTCTTC. This sequence encodes CACSGEQFF.

CDR3 region: CASSQRLGSRSSYNEQFF. Here the CDR3 DNA reads TGCGCCAGCAGTCAACGTTTGGGTAGCCGTAGCTCCTACAATGAGCAGTTCTTC. The chain combines TRBV23-1 with TRBJ2-1; D remains unclear. TRBV23-1 is sorted into the ORF group, with uncertain function. The CDR3 is 18 residues long. Trimming shortened V by 2 bases and J by 0 bases, and 17 bases separated the two germline ends.

The chain links TRBV28 to TRBJ2-1; maybe TRBD1 (6 bases). The length of the CDR3 is 13 residues. V was trimmed by 2 bases and J by 8 bases, leaving 10 bases between them. From germline, CDR1 is MDHEN and CDR2 SYDVKM. CDR3 nucleotide sequence: TGTGCCAGCAGTTTACCGACAGGTCATGAGCAGTTCTTC. Translated, it gives CASSLPTGHEQFF.

This chain links TRBV7-2 with TRBJ2-1, with TRBD2 matching over 13 bases. CDR1 and CDR2 from the germline V gene are SGHTA and FQGNSA. Trimming at V came to 4 bases and at J to 9 bases, leaving 6 bases not matched to a gene. CDR3 length: 15 amino acids. The CDR3 DNA sequence: TGTGCCAGCAGCTCCCCGGGACTAGCGGGAAGTGAGCAGTTCTTC. Translated: CASSSPGLAGSEQFF.

The table lists this clone with a count of one. The V gene is TRBV4-2, the J gene TRBJ2-2; no clear D gene. Germline lookup yields CDR1 LGHNA and CDR2 YNFKEQ. Between the trimmed V and J ends, which lost 1 base and 1 base, there was a span of 10 bases. CDR3 length: 16 residues. DNA of the CDR3: TGTGCCAGCAGCCAAGGGCTCCACGAGAACACCGGGGAGCTGTTTTTT. It is translated as CASSQGLHENTGELFF.

Only one count was recorded for this clone. CDR3 sequence (DNA): TGTGCTAGTGGTTTGGGGGGAGCGGGTCAAGAGACCCAGTACTTC. It codes for CASGLGGAGQETQYF. The rearrangement uses TRBV12-5 and TRBJ2-5, with a tentative D call TRBD2 (6 bases). The CDR3 extends over 15 amino acids. Germline CDR1 reads LGHNT; CDR2 reads FRNRAP. V was cut by 1 base and J by 2 bases, with 11 bases left in between.

This chain uses TRBV13 with TRBJ2-1; 9 positions agree with TRBD1. The CDR3 has 15 residues. Germline CDR1 is PRHDT and CDR2 is FYEKMQ (reference sequence). Unmatched junction bases numbered 2, after V lost 2 bases and J lost 3 bases. CDR3 coding DNA: TGTGCCAGCAGCTTAAACAGGGGGCTCTACAATGAGCAGTTCTTC. It translates to CASSLNRGLYNEQFF. The complete variable domain, with remaining parts taken from reference TRBV13 and TRBJ2-1, reads AAGVIQSPRHLIKEKRETATLKCYPIPRHDTVYWYQQGPGQDPQFLISFYEKMQSDKGSIPDRFSAQQFSDYHSELNMSSLELGDSALYFCASSLNRGLYNEQFFGPGTRLTVL.

This clone was observed a few times. V gene TRBV30 combines with J gene TRBJ1-1; maybe TRBD1 (5 bases). Germline V gives CDR1 GTSNPN, CDR2 SVGIG (reference sequence). CDR3 length: 15 amino acids. Trimming stripped 2 bases from V and 6 bases from J, with 19 bases between. The CDR3 DNA follows: TGTGCCTGGAGTCCCCCGGGCGGGGGTCGCGCTGAAGCTTTCTTT. It is translated as CAWSPPGGGRAEAFF.

The chain carries TRBV6-5 and TRBJ2-5; 10 bases are a match to TRBD2. This CDR3 region has 14 residues. CDR1 is MNHEY and CDR2 is SVGAGI in the germline V gene. V gave up 6 bases and J gave up 7 bases; unmatched junction bases: 8. CDR3 bases: TGTGCCAGCAGACCCCTAGCGGGAGCCCCGACCCAGTACTTC. Its translation: CASRPLAGAPTQYF.

The V and J genes are TRBV29-1 and TRBJ1-2; D may be TRBD1 (6 bases). This CDR3 region has 13 residues. CDR1 and CDR2 (germline): SQVTM, ANQGSEA. Trimming took off 4 bases at V and 6 bases at J, with 15 bases between the two ends. This CDR3 reads CSVGTAPNDGYTF. The CDR3 bases are TGCAGCGTTGGGACAGCCCCAAATGATGGCTACACCTTC.

This chain joins TRBV5-1 and TRBJ2-3; D is ambiguous. V lost 0 bases and J 4 bases, leaving 9 bases between the germline ends. The germline V gene encodes CDR1 SGHRS and CDR2 YFSETQ. The CDR3 totals 14 residues. The chain's CDR3 is CASSLAIGADTQYF. CDR3 in DNA: TGCGCCAGCAGCTTGGCCATAGGAGCAGATACGCAGTATTTT.

The rearrangement uses TRBV7-8 and TRBJ2-7; no definite D call. This CDR3 contains 15 residues. Per germline, CDR1 SGHVS and CDR2 FQNEAQ. The V gene lost 1 base and the J gene lost 3 bases, with 13 bases spanning the gap. The CDR3 region is CASSLELPEYYEQYF. In DNA form, the CDR3 reads TGTGCCAGCAGCTTAGAACTACCGGAGTACTACGAGCAGTACTTC.